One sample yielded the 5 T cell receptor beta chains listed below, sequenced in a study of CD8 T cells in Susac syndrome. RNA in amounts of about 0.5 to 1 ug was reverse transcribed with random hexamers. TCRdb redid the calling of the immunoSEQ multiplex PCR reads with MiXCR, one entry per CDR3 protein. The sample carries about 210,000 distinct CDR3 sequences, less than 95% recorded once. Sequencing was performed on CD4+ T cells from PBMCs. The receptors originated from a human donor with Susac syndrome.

The CDR3 nucleotides are TGTGCCTGGAGTGTACACGGGGGGGTGGATACGCAGTATTTT. Amino acid sequence: CAWSVHGGVDTQYF. V gene TRBV30 combines with J gene TRBJ2-3; 8 positions match TRBD2. Germline loops: CDR1 GTSNPN, CDR2 SVGIG (reference sequence). With V trimmed by 0 bases and J by 6 bases, 5 bases remained unmatched. The length of the CDR3 is 14 residues. Full variable domain (remainder filled in from reference TRBV30 and TRBJ2-3): SQTIHQWPATLVQPVGSPLSLECTVEGTSNPNLYWYRQAAGRGLQLLFYSVGIGQISSEVPQNLSASRPQDRQFILSSKKLLLSDSGFYLCAWSVHGGVDTQYFGPGTRLTVL.

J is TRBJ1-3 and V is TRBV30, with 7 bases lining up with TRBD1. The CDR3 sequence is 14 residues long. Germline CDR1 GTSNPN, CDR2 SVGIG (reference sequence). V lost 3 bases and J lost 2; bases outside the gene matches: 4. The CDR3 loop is CAWSRGQPGNTIYF. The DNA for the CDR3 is TGTGCCTGGAGCAGGGGACAGCCTGGAAACACCATATATTTT.

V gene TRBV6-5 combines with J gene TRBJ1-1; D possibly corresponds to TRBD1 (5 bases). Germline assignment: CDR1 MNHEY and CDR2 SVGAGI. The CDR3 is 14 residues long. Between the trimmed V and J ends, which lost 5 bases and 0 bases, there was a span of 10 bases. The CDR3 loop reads CASSTWGMNTEAFF. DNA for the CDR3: TGTGCCAGCAGTACCTGGGGGATGAACACTGAAGCTTTCTTT.

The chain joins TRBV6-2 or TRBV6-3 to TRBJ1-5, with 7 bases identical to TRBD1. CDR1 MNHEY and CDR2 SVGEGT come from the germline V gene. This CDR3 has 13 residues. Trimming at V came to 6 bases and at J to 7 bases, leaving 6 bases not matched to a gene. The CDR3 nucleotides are TGTGCCAGCAGACAACAGGGGAAGCAGCCCCAGCATTTT. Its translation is CASRQQGKQPQHF.

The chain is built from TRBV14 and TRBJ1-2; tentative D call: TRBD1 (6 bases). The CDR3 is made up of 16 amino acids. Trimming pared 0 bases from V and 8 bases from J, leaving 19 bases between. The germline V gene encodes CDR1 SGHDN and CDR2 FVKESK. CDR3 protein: CASSQDWGLAQGGYTF. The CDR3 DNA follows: TGTGCCAGCAGCCAAGACTGGGGACTGGCGCAGGGGGGCTACACCTTC.